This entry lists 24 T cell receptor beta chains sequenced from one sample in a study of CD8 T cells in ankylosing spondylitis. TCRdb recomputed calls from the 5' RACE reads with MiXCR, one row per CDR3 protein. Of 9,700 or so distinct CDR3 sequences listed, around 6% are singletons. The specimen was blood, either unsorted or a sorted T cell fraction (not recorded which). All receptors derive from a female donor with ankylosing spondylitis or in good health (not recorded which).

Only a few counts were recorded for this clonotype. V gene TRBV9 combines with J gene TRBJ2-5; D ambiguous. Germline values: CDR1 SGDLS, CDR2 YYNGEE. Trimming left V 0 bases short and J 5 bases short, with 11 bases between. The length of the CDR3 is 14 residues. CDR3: CASSVGVRLETQYF. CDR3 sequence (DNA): TGTGCCAGCAGCGTAGGGGTTAGATTGGAGACCCAGTACTTC.

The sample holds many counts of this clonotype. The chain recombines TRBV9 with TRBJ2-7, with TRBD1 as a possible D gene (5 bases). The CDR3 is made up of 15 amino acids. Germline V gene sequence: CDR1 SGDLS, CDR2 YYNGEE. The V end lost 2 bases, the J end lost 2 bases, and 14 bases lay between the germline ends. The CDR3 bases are TGTGCCAGCAGCGTGAGTATGGACACCACCTACGAGCAGTACTTC. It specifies CASSVSMDTTYEQYF.

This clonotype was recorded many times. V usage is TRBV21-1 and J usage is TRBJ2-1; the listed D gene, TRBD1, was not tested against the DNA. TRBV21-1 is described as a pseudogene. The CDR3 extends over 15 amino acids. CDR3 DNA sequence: TGTGCCAGCAGCAAAGGCCAGACAGGGGACAATGAGCAGTTCTTC. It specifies CASSKGQTGDNEQFF.

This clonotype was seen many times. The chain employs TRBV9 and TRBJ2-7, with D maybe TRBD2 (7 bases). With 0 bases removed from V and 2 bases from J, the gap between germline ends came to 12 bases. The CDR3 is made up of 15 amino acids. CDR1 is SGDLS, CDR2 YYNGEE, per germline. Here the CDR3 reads CASSVEGGGPYEQYF. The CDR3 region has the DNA TGTGCCAGCAGCGTAGAGGGGGGGGGCCCCTACGAGCAGTACTTC.

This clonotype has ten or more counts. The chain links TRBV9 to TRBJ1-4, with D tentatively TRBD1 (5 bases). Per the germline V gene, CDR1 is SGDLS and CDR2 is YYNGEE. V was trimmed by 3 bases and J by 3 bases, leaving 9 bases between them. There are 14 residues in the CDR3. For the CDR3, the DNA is TGTGCCAGCAGCGGCGGGGCGCCTAATGAAAAACTGTTTTTT. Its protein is CASSGGAPNEKLFF.

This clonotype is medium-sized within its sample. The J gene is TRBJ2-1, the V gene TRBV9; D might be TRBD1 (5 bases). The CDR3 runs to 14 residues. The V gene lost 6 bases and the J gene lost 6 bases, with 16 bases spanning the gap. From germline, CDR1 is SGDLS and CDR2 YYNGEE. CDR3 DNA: TGTGCCAGCACAATTTGGGGCAGCCCCAATGAGCAGTTCTTC. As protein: CASTIWGSPNEQFF.

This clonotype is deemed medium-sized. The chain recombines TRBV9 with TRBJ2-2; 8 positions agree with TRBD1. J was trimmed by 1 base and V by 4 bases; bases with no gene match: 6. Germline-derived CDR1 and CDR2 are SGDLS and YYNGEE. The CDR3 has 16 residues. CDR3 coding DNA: TGTGCCAGCAGCCTACAGACAGGGGAGAACACCGGGGAGCTGTTTTTT. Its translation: CASSLQTGENTGELFF.

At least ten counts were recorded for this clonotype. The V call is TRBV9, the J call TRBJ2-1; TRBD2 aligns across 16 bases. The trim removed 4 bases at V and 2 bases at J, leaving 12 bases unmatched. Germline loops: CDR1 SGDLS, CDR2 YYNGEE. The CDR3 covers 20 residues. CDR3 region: CASSPGTSGGAGFTYNEQFF. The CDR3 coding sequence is TGTGCCAGCAGCCCTGGGACTAGCGGGGGGGCAGGGTTCACCTACAATGAGCAGTTCTTC.

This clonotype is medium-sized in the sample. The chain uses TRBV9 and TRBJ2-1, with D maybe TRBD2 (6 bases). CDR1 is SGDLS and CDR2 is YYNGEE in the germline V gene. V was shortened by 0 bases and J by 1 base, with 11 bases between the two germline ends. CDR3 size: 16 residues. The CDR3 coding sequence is TGTGCCAGCAGCGTAGGGTTTGCGGGATCCTACAATGAGCAGTTCTTC. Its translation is CASSVGFAGSYNEQFF.

In DNA, the CDR3 is TGTGCCAGCAGCGTAGGAAGGGTCGGTGAGCAGTTCTTC. Protein: CASSVGRVGEQFF. The rearrangement links TRBV9 to TRBJ2-1; D unclear. Germline CDR1 reads SGDLS; CDR2 reads YYNGEE. Trimming took off 0 bases at V and 9 bases at J, with 10 bases between the two ends. This CDR3 spans 13 amino acids.

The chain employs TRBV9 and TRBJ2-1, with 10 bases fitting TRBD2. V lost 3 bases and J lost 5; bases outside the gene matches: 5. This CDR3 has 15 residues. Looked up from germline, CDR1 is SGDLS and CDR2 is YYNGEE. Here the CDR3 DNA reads TGTGCCAGCAGCGCTATTGGGACTAGCGACAATGAGCAGTTCTTC. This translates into CASSAIGTSDNEQFF.

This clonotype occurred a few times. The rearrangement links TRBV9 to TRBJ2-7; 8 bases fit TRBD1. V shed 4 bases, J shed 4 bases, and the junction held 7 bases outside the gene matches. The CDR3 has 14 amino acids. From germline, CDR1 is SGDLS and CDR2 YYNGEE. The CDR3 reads CASSPGQGPYEQYF. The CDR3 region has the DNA TGTGCCAGCAGCCCCGGACAGGGCCCATACGAGCAGTACTTC.

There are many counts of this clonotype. This CDR3 is CASSPLRATQYF. In DNA, the CDR3 is TGCGCCAGCAGTCCCCTCAGAGCGACCCAGTACTTC. This chain connects TRBV23-1 to TRBJ2-5; no firm D call. TRBV23-1 falls under the ORF class, with uncertain function. V lost 4 bases and J 7 bases, leaving 10 bases between the germline ends. This CDR3 spans 12 amino acids.

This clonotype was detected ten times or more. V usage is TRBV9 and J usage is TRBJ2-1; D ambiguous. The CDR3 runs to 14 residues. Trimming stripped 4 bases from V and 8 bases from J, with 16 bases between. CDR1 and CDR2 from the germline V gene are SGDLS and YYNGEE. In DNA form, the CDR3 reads TGTGCCAGCAGCCGTGATGGCCTCATAGATGAGCAGTTCTTC. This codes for CASSRDGLIDEQFF.

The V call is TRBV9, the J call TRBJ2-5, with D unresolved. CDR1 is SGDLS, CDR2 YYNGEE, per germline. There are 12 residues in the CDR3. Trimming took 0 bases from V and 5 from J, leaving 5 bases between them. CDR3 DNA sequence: TGTGCCAGCAGCGTAGCAGGCGAGACCCAGTACTTC. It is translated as CASSVAGETQYF. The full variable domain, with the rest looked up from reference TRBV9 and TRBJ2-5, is DSGVTQTPKHLITATGQRVTLRCSPRSGDLSVYWYQQSLDQGLQFLIQYYNGEERAKGNILERFSAQQFPDLHSELNLSSLELGDSALYFCASSVAGETQYFGPGTRLLVL.

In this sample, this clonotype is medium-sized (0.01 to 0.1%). The CDR3 region has the DNA TGTGCCAGCAGCGTAGCGGGACTAGCGGGGGGGCCTCATGAGCAGTTCTTC. It codes for CASSVAGLAGGPHEQFF. This sequence joins TRBV9 and TRBJ2-1; 16 nucleotides match TRBD2. Trimming removed 0 bases from V and 8 bases from J; junction bases left unmatched: 5. The CDR3 totals 17 residues. Germline lookup yields CDR1 SGDLS and CDR2 YYNGEE.

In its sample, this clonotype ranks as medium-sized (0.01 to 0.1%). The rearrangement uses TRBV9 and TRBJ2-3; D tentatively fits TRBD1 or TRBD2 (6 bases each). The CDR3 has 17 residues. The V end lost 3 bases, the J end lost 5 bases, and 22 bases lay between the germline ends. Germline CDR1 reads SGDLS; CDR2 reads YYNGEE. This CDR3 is CASSEGVGGIGGDTQYF. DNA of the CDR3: TGTGCCAGCAGCGAGGGGGTCGGCGGGATTGGTGGAGATACGCAGTATTTT.

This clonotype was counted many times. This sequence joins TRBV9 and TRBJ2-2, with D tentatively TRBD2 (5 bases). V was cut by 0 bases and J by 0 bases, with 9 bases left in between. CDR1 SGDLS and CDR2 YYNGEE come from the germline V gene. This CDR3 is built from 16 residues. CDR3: CASSVGLAANTGELFF. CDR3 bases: TGTGCCAGCAGCGTAGGCCTAGCTGCGAACACCGGGGAGCTGTTTTTT.

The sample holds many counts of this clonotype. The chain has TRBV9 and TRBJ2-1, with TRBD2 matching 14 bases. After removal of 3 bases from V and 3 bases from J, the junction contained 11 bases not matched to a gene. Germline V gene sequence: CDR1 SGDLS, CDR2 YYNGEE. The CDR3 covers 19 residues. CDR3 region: CASSARLAGGPVGYNEQFF. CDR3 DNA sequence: TGTGCCAGCAGCGCAAGACTAGCGGGAGGGCCGGTGGGCTACAATGAGCAGTTCTTC.

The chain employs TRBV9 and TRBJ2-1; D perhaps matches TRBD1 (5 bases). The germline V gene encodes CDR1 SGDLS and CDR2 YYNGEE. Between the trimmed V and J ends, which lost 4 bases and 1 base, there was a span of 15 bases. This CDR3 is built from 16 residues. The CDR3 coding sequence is TGTGCCAGCAGCCCCAGGGCCGCCGTTTCCTACAATGAGCAGTTCTTC. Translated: CASSPRAAVSYNEQFF.

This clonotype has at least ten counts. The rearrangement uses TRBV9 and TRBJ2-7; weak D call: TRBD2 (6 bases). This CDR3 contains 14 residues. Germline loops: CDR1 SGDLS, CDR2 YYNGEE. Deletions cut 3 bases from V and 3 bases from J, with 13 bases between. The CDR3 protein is CASSDGGIGYEQYF. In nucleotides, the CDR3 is TGTGCCAGCAGCGACGGCGGGATAGGCTACGAGCAGTACTTC.

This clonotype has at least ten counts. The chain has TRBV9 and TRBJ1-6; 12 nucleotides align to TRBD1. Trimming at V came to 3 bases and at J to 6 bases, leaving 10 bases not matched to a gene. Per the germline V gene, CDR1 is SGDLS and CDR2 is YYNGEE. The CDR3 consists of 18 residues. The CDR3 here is CASSAGTGGHDRNSPLHF. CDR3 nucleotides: TGTGCCAGCAGCGCCGGGACAGGGGGCCACGACCGTAATTCACCCCTCCACTTT.

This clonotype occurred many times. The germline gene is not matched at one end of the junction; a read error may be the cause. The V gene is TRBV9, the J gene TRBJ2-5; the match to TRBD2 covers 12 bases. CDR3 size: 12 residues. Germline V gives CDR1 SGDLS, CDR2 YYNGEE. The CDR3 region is CASSVLAGGPNF. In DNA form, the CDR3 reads TGTGCCAGCAGCGTACTAGCGGGGGGGCCCAATTTT.

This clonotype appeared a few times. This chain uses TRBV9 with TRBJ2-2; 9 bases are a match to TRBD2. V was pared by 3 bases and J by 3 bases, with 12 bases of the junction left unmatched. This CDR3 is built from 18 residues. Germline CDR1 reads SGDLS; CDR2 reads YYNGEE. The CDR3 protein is CASSAPSGLAPDTGELFF. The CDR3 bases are TGTGCCAGCAGCGCCCCCTCGGGACTAGCCCCCGACACCGGGGAGCTGTTTTTT. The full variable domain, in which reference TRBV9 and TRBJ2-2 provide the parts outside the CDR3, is DSGVTQTPKHLITATGQRVTLRCSPRSGDLSVYWYQQSLDQGLQFLIQYYNGEERAKGNILERFSAQQFPDLHSELNLSSLELGDSALYFCASSAPSGLAPDTGELFFGEGSRLTVL.